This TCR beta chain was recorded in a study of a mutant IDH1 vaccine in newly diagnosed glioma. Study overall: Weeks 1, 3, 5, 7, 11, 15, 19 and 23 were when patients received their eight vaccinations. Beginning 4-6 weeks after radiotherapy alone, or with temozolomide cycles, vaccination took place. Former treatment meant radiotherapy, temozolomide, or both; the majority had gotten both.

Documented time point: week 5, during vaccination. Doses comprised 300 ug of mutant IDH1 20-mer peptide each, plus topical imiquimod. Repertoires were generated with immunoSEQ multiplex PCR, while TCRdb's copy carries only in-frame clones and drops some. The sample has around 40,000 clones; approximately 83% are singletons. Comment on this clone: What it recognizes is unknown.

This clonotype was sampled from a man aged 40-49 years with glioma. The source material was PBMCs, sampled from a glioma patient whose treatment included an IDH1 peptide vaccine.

CDR3 in amino acids: CASSRGGEEHIQYF. The DNA for the CDR3 is TGCGCCAGCAGCAGAGGGGGGGAAGAGCACATTCAGTACTTC. This chain connects TRBV5-1 to TRBJ2-4, with D possibly TRBD2 on 7 matching bases. Germline values: CDR1 SGHRS, CDR2 YFSETQ. Trimming left V 4 bases short and J 8 bases short, with 16 bases between. The CDR3 has 14 residues.